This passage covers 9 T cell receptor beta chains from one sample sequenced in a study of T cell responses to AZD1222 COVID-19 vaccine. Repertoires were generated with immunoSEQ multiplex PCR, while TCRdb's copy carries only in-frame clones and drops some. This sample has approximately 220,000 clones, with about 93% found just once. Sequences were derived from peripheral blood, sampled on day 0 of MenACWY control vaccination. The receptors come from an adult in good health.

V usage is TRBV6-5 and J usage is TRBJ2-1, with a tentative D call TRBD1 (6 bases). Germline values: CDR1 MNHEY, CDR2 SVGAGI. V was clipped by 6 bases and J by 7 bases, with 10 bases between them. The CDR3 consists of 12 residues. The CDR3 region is CASSLRGNEQFF. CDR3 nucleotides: TGTGCCAGCAGCCTTAGGGGGAATGAGCAGTTCTTC.

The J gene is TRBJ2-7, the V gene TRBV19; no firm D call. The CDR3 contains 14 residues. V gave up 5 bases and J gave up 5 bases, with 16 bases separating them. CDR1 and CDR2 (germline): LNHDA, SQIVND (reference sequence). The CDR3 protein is CASSRPAQRDEQYF. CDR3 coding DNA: TGTGCCAGTAGTCGACCAGCTCAAAGGGACGAGCAGTACTTC.

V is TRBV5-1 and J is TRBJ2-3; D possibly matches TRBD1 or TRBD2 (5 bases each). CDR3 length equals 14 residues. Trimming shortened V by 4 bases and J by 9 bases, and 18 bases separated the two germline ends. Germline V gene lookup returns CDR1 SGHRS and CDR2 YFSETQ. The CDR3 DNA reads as TGCGCCAGCAGCCTAGGGACCGATGTAGAGACGCAGTATTTT. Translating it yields CASSLGTDVETQYF. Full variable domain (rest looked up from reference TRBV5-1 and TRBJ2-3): KAGVTQTPRYLIKTRGQQVTLSCSPISGHRSVSWYQQTPGQGLQFLFEYFSETQRNKGNFPGRFSGRQFSNSRSEMNVSTLELGDSALYLCASSLGTDVETQYFGPGTRLTVL.

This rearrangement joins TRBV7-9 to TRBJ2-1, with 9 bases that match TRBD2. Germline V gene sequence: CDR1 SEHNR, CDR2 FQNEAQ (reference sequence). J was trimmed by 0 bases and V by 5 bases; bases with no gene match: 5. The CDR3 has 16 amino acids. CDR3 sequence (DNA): TGTGCCAGCAGCCTGAGTAGCGGGGGCTCCTACAATGAGCAGTTCTTC. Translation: CASSLSSGGSYNEQFF.

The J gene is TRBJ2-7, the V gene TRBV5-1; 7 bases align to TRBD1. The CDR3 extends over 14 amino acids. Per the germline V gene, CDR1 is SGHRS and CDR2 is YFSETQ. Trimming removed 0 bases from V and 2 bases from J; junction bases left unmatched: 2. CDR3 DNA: TGCGCCAGCAGCTTGGTTGACAGGGCCTACGAGCAGTACTTC. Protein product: CASSLVDRAYEQYF.

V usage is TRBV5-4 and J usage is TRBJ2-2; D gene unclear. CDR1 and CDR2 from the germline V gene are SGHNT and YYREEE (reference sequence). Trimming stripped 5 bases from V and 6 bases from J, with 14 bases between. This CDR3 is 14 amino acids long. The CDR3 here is CASSRSGSPGELFF. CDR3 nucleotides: TGTGCCAGCAGTCGATCAGGTTCTCCCGGGGAGCTGTTTTTT.

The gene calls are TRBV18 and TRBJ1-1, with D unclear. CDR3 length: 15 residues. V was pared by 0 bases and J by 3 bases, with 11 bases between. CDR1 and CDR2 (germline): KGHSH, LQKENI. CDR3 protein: CASSPPGIRDTEAFF. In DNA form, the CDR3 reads TGTGCCAGCTCACCACCAGGGATTCGGGACACTGAAGCTTTCTTT.

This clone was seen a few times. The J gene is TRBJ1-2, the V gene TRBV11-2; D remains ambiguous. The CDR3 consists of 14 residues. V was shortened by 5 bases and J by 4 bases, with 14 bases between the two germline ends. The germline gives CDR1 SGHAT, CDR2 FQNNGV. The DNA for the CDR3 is TGTGCCAGCAGCCCGTCACTAAGTCTCTATGGCTACACCTTC. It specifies CASSPSLSLYGYTF.

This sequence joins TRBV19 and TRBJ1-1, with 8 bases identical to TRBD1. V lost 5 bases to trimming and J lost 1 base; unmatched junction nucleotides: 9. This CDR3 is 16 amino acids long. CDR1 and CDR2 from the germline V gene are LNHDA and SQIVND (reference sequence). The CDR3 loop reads CASSPGQGRSNTEAFF. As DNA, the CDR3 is TGTGCCAGTAGTCCTGGACAGGGCCGCTCGAACACTGAAGCTTTCTTT.